Listed below are T cell receptor beta chains from one sample, sequenced in a study of glioma-infiltrating T cells after dendritic cell vaccination. Generated by immunoSEQ multiplex PCR, the TCRdb table keeps only in-frame clones and is missing some. The top ten clones hold over 9.5% of a sample with about 49,000 clones, roughly 87% of them seen once. This specimen consisted of blood, obtained before dendritic cell vaccination. Receptors originate from a human donor with glioblastoma. Each CDR3 is given with its conserved first and last residue. A D gene is named only where the DNA matches it firmly.

j_call d_call v_call cdr3_aa
TRBJ2-1 TRBD1 TRBV2 CASLNRGRDNEQFF
TRBJ1-2 TRBD1 TRBV7-2 CASSLVTGQGYYGYTF
TRBJ2-2 NA TRBV5-1 CASLLGSTNGAGELFF
TRBJ2-3 TRBD1 TRBV2 CASRGQGLPTDTQYF
TRBJ1-2 TRBD1 TRBV7-2 CASSPKTGGDLNYGYTF
TRBJ1-2 TRBD1 TRBV19 CASRPPGGQGVYGYTF
TRBJ2-7 NA TRBV19 CATTDRYYEQYF
TRBJ1-4 TRBD1 TRBV5-1 CASTWTGPTNEKLFF
TRBJ2-2 TRBD2 TRBV11-2 CASSLGGGNTGELFF
TRBJ1-2 NA TRBV7-2 CATGGGGQSYGYTF
TRBJ2-7 TRBD1 TRBV5-4 CATTTGGKYEQYF
TRBJ2-7 NA TRBV5-1 CASSLGNEPWYEQYF
TRBJ1-4 NA TRBV19 CASSLRGPSVQGPGGEKLFF
TRBJ2-1 TRBD2 TRBV7-8 CASSLEGPLAGVRNEQFF
TRBJ1-6 NA TRBV6-1 CASSERRPLDYNSPLHF
TRBJ2-5 TRBD2 TRBV7-3 CASSLSSGRVETQYF
TRBJ1-5 TRBD1 TRBV30 CAWSTGVSSNQPQHF
TRBJ1-1 NA TRBV19 CASTKDSLNTEAFF
TRBJ2-3 TRBD2 TRBV30 CAWSTLSSGRTDTQYF
TRBJ2-2 NA TRBV5-6 CASSLLQINTGELFF
TRBJ2-7 TRBD2 TRBV19 CASSMTALAGGLYEQYF
TRBJ1-1 NA TRBV5-4 CASSSGERTEAFF
TRBJ1-5 NA TRBV16 CASSQGVSGTLRDQPQHF
TRBJ1-2 NA TRBV7-9 CASSPVSGIYYGYTF
TRBJ2-5 TRBD2 TRBV6-5 CASTRIAGETQYF
TRBJ2-5 NA TRBV12-2 CASRLLQETQYF
TRBJ1-2 TRBD1 TRBV11-2 CASSLDRALTNYGYTF
TRBJ2-1 TRBD2 TRBV7-2 CASSLTSGSIYNEQFF
TRBJ2-7 TRBD1 TRBV23-1 CASSQLGQGYEQYF
TRBJ2-1 NA TRBV5-1 CASSLDGSSYNEQFF
TRBJ2-1 TRBD2 TRBV11-3 CASSLKRERYNEQFF
TRBJ1-1 TRBD1 TRBV4-1 CASSLNRGHTEAFF
TRBJ2-5 NA TRBV7-9 CASRAPYQETQYF
TRBJ2-3 TRBD2 TRBV9 CASSGRGLAGSTDTQYF
TRBJ2-3 TRBD1 TRBV11-2 CASSSRTGGTDTQYF
TRBJ2-7 TRBD1 TRBV11-3 CASTRTGSYEQYF
TRBJ1-1 TRBD1 TRBV7-6 CASSFAMTGPGTEAFF
TRBJ2-3 NA TRBV18 CASSPPDSFGKLDTQYF
TRBJ1-1 NA TRBV29-1 CSVRGGQMNTEAFF
TRBJ2-2 NA TRBV4-3 CASSQVTVNTGELFF
TRBJ1-3 NA TRBV7-6 CAGSLADSGNTIYF
TRBJ2-5 TRBD2 TRBV5-6 CASSLGGGGETQYF
TRBJ2-1 TRBD2 TRBV19 CASSISSGTNNEQFF
TRBJ2-2 TRBD2 TRBV12-5 CATLTSGYTGELFF
NA TRBD1 TRBV5-1 CASSSGQGALLRSSYEQYF
TRBJ2-5 TRBD2 TRBV6-1 CASRGLVGETQYF
TRBJ2-2 TRBD2 TRBV2 CASLTTQTSSNTGELFF
NA TRBD2 TRBV7-2 CASSLNHRGGFYEQYF
TRBJ2-7 TRBD1 TRBV27 CASSSLHRGGSGGEQYF
TRBJ1-6 TRBD1 TRBV2 CASSEEGAGKGSPLHF
TRBJ2-7 TRBD2 TRBV5-4 CASSLRGGTGYEQYF